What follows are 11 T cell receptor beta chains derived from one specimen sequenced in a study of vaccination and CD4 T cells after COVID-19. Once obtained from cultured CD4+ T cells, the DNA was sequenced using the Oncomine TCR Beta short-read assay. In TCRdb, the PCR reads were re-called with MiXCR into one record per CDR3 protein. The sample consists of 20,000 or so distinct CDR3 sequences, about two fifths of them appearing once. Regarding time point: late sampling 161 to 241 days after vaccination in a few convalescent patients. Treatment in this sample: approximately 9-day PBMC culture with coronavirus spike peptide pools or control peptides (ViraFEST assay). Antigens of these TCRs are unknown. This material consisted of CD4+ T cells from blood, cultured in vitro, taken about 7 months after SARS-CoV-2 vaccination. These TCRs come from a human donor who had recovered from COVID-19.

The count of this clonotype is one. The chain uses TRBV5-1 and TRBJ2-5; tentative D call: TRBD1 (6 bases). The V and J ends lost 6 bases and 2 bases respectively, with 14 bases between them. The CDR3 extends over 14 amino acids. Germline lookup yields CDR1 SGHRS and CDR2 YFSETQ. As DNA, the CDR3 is TGCGCCAGCACTACGTGGGACATGCAAGAGACCCAGTACTTC. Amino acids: CASTTWDMQETQYF.

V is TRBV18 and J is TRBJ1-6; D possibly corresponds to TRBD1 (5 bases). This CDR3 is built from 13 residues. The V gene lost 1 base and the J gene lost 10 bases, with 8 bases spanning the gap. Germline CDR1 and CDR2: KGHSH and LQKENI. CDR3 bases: TGTGCCAGCTCACCACAGGGGAAATCACCCCTCCACTTT. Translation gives CASSPQGKSPLHF.

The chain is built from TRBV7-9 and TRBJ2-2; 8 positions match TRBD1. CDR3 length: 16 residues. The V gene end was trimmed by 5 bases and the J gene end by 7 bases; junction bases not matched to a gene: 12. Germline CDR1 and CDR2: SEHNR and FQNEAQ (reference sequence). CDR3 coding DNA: TGTGCCAGCAGCCGAAGGACAGGGATAATGGGCGGGGAGCTGTTTTTT. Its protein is CASSRRTGIMGGELFF.

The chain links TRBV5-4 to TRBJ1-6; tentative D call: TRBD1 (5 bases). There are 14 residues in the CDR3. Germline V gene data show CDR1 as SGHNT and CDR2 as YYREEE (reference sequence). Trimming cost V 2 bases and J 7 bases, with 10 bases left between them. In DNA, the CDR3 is TGTGCCAGCAGCTTTCGACAGCTCAATTCACCCCTCCACTTT. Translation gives CASSFRQLNSPLHF. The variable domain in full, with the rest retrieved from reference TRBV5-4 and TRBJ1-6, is ETGVTQSPTHLIKTRGQQVTLRCSSQSGHNTVSWYQQALGQGPQFIFQYYREEENGRGNFPPRFSGLQFPNYSSELNVNALELDDSALYLCASSFRQLNSPLHFGNGTRLTVT.

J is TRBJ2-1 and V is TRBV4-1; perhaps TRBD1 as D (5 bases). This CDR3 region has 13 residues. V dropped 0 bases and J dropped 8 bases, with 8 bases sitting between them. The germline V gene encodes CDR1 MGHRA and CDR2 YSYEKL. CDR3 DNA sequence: TGCGCCAGCAGCCAAGAGACAGATTATGAGCAGTTCTTC. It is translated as CASSQETDYEQFF.

CDR3 DNA: TGTGCCAGCAGCTTAGGCAACCTAGCGGGGATAGATACGCAGTATTTT. Protein sequence: CASSLGNLAGIDTQYF. The V gene is TRBV7-2, the J gene TRBJ2-3; TRBD2 agrees at 9 bases. Germline V gene sequence: CDR1 SGHTA, CDR2 FQGNSA. With V trimmed by 1 base and J by 5 bases, 7 bases remained unmatched. The CDR3 totals 16 residues.

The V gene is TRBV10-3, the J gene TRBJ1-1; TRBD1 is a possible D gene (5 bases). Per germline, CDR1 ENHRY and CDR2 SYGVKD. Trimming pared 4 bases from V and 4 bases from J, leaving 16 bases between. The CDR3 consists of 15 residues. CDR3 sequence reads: CAISGGGTRLTEAFF. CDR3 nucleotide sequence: TGTGCCATCAGTGGGGGGGGAACTAGACTCACTGAAGCTTTCTTT.

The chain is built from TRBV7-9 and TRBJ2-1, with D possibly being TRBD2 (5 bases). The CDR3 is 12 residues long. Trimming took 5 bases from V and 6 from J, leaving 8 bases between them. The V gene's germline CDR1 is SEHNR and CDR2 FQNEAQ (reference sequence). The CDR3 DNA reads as TGTGCCAGCAGCGCCACTAGCAATGAGCAGTTCTTC. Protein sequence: CASSATSNEQFF.

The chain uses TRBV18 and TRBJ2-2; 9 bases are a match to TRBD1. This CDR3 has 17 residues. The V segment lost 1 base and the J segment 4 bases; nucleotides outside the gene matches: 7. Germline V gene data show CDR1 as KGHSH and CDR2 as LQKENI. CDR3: CASSPLNRGQSTGELFF. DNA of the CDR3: TGTGCCAGCTCACCACTAAACAGGGGGCAGTCCACCGGGGAGCTGTTTTTT.

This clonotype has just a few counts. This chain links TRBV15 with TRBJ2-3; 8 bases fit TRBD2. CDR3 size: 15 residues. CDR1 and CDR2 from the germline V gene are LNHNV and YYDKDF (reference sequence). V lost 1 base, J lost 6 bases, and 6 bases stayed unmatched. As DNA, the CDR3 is TGTGCCACCAGCAGAGCGGGAGGGTTAACCGATACGCAGTATTTT. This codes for CATSRAGGLTDTQYF.

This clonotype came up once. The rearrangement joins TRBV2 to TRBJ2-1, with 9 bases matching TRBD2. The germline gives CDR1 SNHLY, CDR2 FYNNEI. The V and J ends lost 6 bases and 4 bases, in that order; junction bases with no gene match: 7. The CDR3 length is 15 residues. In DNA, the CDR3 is TGTGCCAGCAGAAGGACTAGCGAGACGTACAATGAGCAGTTCTTC. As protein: CASRRTSETYNEQFF.